A selection of T cell receptor beta chains follows, all from one sample in a study of shared clonotypes between healthy human individuals. Assay used: immunoSEQ multiplex PCR; TCRdb lists only in-frame clones, some missing. In the table there are about 2.3 million clones, 93% of which are singletons. Sequenced sample: naive CD4+ T cells from PBMCs. These receptors were collected from a man younger than 35 in good health. Some clones in this sample may be carry-over from other donors' samples. CDR3s include the opening cysteine and the closing phenylalanine or tryptophan. The D gene is left open where the match is weak. A clone size is listed for some rows: how often the clone was seen (once, few, many), or a class if it is expanded.

J gene	CDR3 length	D gene	clone size	V gene	CDR3 protein	CDR3 DNA
TRBJ2-5	15	.	.	TRBV28	CASSFMKDTQETQYF	TGTGCCAGCAGTTTTATGAAGGACACCCAAGAGACCCAGTACTTC
TRBJ1-5	15	.	.	TRBV28	CASSLFGRVNQPQHF	TGTGCCAGCAGTTTATTCGGCAGAGTCAATCAGCCCCAGCATTTT
TRBJ2-2	17	.	.	TRBV28	CASSLDPLAISRGELFF	TGTGCCAGCAGTTTAGACCCCCTTGCGATCTCACGCGGGGAGCTGTTTTTT
TRBJ2-7	14	.	once	TRBV7-8	CASQIAVSSYEQYF	TGTGCCAGTCAAATAGCGGTAAGCTCCTACGAGCAGTACTTC
TRBJ2-7	13	.	.	TRBV29-1	CSVSDRTTYEQYF	TGCAGCGTTAGTGACAGGACGACCTACGAGCAGTACTTC
TRBJ1-5	12	.	few	TRBV7-9	CASSFPNQPQHF	TGTGCCAGCAGCTTCCCAAATCAGCCCCAGCATTTT
TRBJ2-3	14	.	.	TRBV5-1	CASSSSSGTDTQYF	TGCGCCAGCAGCTCCTCTAGCGGCACAGATACGCAGTATTTT
TRBJ2-7	15	TRBD1	once	TRBV5-1	CASSLYGTGGDEQYF	TGCGCCAGCAGCTTGTATGGGACAGGGGGAGACGAGCAGTACTTC
TRBJ2-2	15	TRBD1	once	TRBV2	CASSEGTGYTGELFF	TGTGCCAGCAGTGAAGGGACAGGTTACACCGGGGAGCTGTTTTTT
TRBJ2-1	16	.	.	TRBV19	CASSPFLSPPVNEQFF	TGTGCCAGTAGTCCCTTCCTTAGTCCACCCGTCAATGAGCAGTTCTTC
TRBJ1-2	13	TRBD1	.	TRBV6-6	CASRGTENYGYTF	TGTGCCAGCAGGGGGACAGAAAACTATGGCTACACCTTC
TRBJ2-3	15	TRBD2	once	TRBV28	CASSLSGGGTDTQYF	TGTGCCAGCAGTTTATCGGGGGGTGGCACAGATACGCAGTATTTT
TRBJ1-3	16	.	.	TRBV4-3	CASSQINTGSGNTIYF	TGCGCCAGCAGCCAAATCAATACAGGGTCAGGAAACACCATATATTTT